The rows below give T cell receptor beta chains drawn from one sample of a study of cytomegalovirus exposure and HLA in healthy donors. This table comes from immunoSEQ multiplex PCR, and its TCRdb copy is limited to in-frame clones, with some not included. Here the sample spans about 160,000 clones, around three quarters being singletons. Sequencing was carried out using PBMCs. The receptor set was obtained from a woman in her 40s in good health and CMV-seronegative. CDR3s include the opening cysteine and the closing phenylalanine or tryptophan. Each record gives: V gene, J gene, CDR3 protein.

TRBV11-2	TRBJ2-3	CASSPLGGLTDTQYF
TRBV5-4	TRBJ1-1	CATRGDFEATHEAFF
TRBV5-4	TRBJ2-5	CASSLASGKETQYF
TRBV6-1	TRBJ1-2	CASSETGETYGYTF
TRBV7-9	TRBJ1-4	CASSLGRGKEKLFF
TRBV7-3	TRBJ1-1	CASSSPTGSEAFF
TRBV9	TRBJ2-1	CASSTLTTINEQFF
TRBV6-5	TRBJ2-5	CASSYRGQGGTQYF
TRBV5-1	TRBJ1-5	CASSFSGDSNQPQHF
TRBV7-9	TRBJ2-7	CASSFPAQGSSYEQYF
TRBV5-1	TRBJ2-5	CASSLVEGGQSETQYF
TRBV30	TRBJ2-7	CAWSGQGGEQYF
TRBV18	TRBJ1-3	CASSPSTDTIYF
TRBV29-1	TRBJ2-1	CSVEPRQPDKQFF
TRBV4-2	TRBJ1-1	CASSQDRGQGAIEAFF
TRBV25-1	TRBJ2-4	CASSRGSAKNIQYF
TRBV5-1	TRBJ1-4	CASSSALYGGNEKLFF
TRBV14	TRBJ1-1	CASSQEVGRTEAFF
TRBV10-1	TRBJ1-1	CASSGDRGTMNTEAFF
TRBV5-4	TRBJ1-5	CASSLAPNQPQHF
TRBV4-2	TRBJ2-4	CASSQGAGGSSAKNIQYF
TRBV13	TRBJ1-3	CASSTNTGLAGNTIYF
TRBV19	TRBJ1-3	CASRQGPYSGNTIYF
TRBV18	TRBJ2-5	CASSQDTTREQYF
TRBV5-1	TRBJ1-3	CASRPGTTGNTIYF
TRBV28	TRBJ2-7	CASSPRVPYEQYF
TRBV5-1	TRBJ2-5	CASSLGRGQETQYF
TRBV27	TRBJ2-7	CASSPDPLGLAGVYEQYF
TRBV5-1	TRBJ2-3	CASSPTGGSEADTQYF
TRBV7-3	TRBJ2-1	CASSSQRGLAGGPGYEQFF
TRBV2	TRBJ2-5	CASSLGQGARGQETQYF
TRBV27	TRBJ2-1	CASSFHFTSVYEQFF
TRBV29-1	TRBJ1-1	CSAGPRGTEAFF
TRBV19	TRBJ1-5	CASSMIREGGNQPQHF
TRBV5-8	TRBJ2-7	CASSLTRSGGFYEQYF
TRBV6-5	TRBJ1-2	CASSNLLNYGYTF
TRBV11-3	TRBJ2-7	CASSLDNGGGEQYF
TRBV2	TRBJ2-7	CASSYSSLEQYF
TRBV30	TRBJ2-1	CAWTQAGDLYNEQFF
TRBV6-5	TRBJ2-1	CASSNIAGGSNEQFF
TRBV5-4	TRBJ2-5	CASSLQGAQETQYF
TRBV11-3	TRBJ2-2	CASSQGGRATGELFF
TRBV23-1	TRBJ2-6	CASSHCGLRQGLSPGANVLTF
TRBV27	TRBJ2-1	CASSPHRVAGEEDEQFF
TRBV5-1	TRBJ2-3	CASSLNFLTDTQYF
TRBV5-8	TRBJ2-1	CASSSVRQREHDEQFF
TRBV19	TRBJ1-5	CASSIEGAANQPQHF
TRBV5-1	TRBJ2-7	CASSLVGLAGSYEQYF
TRBV27	TRBJ2-3	CASSLGGTGLYTQYF
TRBV7-9	TRBJ2-2	CASSPWGTSSEGGELFF
TRBV7-7	TRBJ2-2	CASKEEPNTGELFF
TRBV28	TRBJ1-1	CASTLTENTEAFF